The clone carrying this T cell receptor (delta chain) showed up many times. Its antigen is undetermined. TCRdb reanalysed the multiplex PCR reads via CATT. The profile shows 90,000 to 95,000 delta-chain clones, 0.85% to 1% of them singletons. Bulk repertoires came from Vgamma9/Vdelta2+ or Vdelta2-negative gammadelta T cells flow-sorted from PBMC. Germline V gives CDR1 TSWWSYY, CDR2 QGS. V shed 4 bases, J shed 2 bases, and the junction held 24 bases outside the gene matches. The CDR3 has 22 residues. This sample is drawn from a study of γδ T cells in repeated Plasmodium falciparum infection. Across the whole study: Donors were malaria-exposed Malian children or age- and gender-matched Australian children. Malaria-naive adults were infected with P. falciparum NF54 four times over around 600 days.

Findings and limits, study-wide: Donors in Mali lived in a small rural village, largely one ethnic group. In Vdelta2-negative, largely Vdelta1+, gammadelta repertoires, repeated controlled infections appeared to drive clonal selection waves.

This receptor was obtained from a pool of human donors (malaria-infected and uninfected, not separated). The sample consisted of gamma-delta T cells from blood. The chain recombines TRDV1 with TRDJ1; 11 bases are shared with TRDD3. CDR3 residues: CALGGPTGGGYATGRPTDKLIF. The CDR3 DNA follows: TGTGCTCTTGGGGGGCCTACGGGTGGGGGATACGCGACGGGACGTCCGACCGATAAACTCATCTTT.